The 27 T cell receptor beta chains given below trace back to one sample, sequenced in a study of cytomegalovirus exposure and HLA in healthy donors. PCR used 60 Vbeta primers and 13 Jbeta primers. Profiled with immunoSEQ multiplex PCR; TCRdb holds only in-frame clones, not every one. The repertoire consists of roughly 100,000 clones, with over 9.5% occurring once and the leading ten covering 15% to 20%. The sequenced material came from PBMCs. The origin of the receptors is a man aged 40-49 years in good health and CMV-seropositive.

The V and J genes are TRBV7-2 and TRBJ2-3, with D maybe TRBD2 (5 bases). The length of the CDR3 is 16 residues. Germline V gene lookup returns CDR1 SGHTA and CDR2 FQGNSA. The V gene lost 2 bases and the J gene lost 2 bases, with 14 bases spanning the gap. The CDR3 region is CASSLWAGFTTDTQYF. The DNA for the CDR3 is TGTGCCAGCAGCTTATGGGCGGGCTTCACCACAGATACGCAGTATTTT.

The chain has TRBV2 and TRBJ2-7; a weak D match, TRBD1 (6 bases). The germline CDR1 and CDR2 sequences are SNHLY and FYNNEI. Between the trimmed V and J ends, which lost 1 base and 0 bases, there was a span of 7 bases. The CDR3 is 14 residues long. The CDR3, as DNA: TGTGCCAGCAGTGAAGGGACAGACTCCTACGAGCAGTACTTC. This translates into CASSEGTDSYEQYF.

This clone was picked up a small number of times. The rearrangement joins TRBV4-1 to TRBJ1-2, with D possibly matching TRBD1 (5 bases). Germline CDR1 reads MGHRA; CDR2 reads YSYEKL. The CDR3 totals 16 residues. V was clipped by 1 base and J by 0 bases, with 12 bases between them. The CDR3 DNA follows: TGCGCCAGCAGCCAAGTCGGGGGTGGGGCTAACTATGGCTACACCTTC. Translation gives CASSQVGGGANYGYTF.

This clone was seen just once. V usage is TRBV28 and J usage is TRBJ2-7; 7 nucleotides align to TRBD2. Germline CDR1 reads MDHEN; CDR2 reads SYDVKM. Trimming cost V 7 bases and J 2 bases; bases outside gene matches: 8. This CDR3 contains 14 residues. The CDR3 spells CASTGGVKPYEQYF. CDR3 nucleotides: TGTGCCAGCACGGGGGGAGTAAAGCCCTACGAGCAGTACTTC.

There are a few counts of this clone. V gene TRBV9 combines with J gene TRBJ2-2, with D tentatively TRBD1 (6 bases). The CDR3 extends over 15 amino acids. Trimming took 3 bases from V and 1 from J, leaving 10 bases between them. Germline V gene lookup returns CDR1 SGDLS and CDR2 YYNGEE. CDR3 DNA: TGTGCCAGCAGCGAGACAGGCCGGAACACCGGGGAGCTGTTTTTT. Translation: CASSETGRNTGELFF.

This clone was counted between two and nine times. This chain joins TRBV19 and TRBJ2-6, with TRBD2 identical over 7 bases. The CDR3 extends over 20 amino acids. From germline, CDR1 is LNHDA and CDR2 SQIVND (reference sequence). V lost 7 bases and J lost 0; bases outside the gene matches: 18. The CDR3 nucleotides read TGTGCCAGTACCCTAGGGAGGGCCAGGGCTCCCCTCTCTGGGGCCAACGTCCTGACTTTC. This codes for CASTLGRARAPLSGANVLTF.

This sequence joins TRBV5-4 and TRBJ2-7, with D possibly TRBD1 on 5 matching bases. From germline, CDR1 is SGHNT and CDR2 YYREEE (reference sequence). This CDR3 has 13 residues. The V gene lost 2 bases and the J gene lost 5 bases, with 11 bases spanning the gap. CDR3 protein: CASSLRGGNEQYF. The CDR3 nucleotides read TGTGCCAGCAGCTTAAGGGGTGGGAACGAGCAGTACTTC.

The chain recombines TRBV10-3 with TRBJ2-5; tentatively, D is TRBD1 (5 bases). The CDR3 has 13 residues. Trimming pared 6 bases from V and 1 base from J, leaving 9 bases between. Germline V CDR1 and CDR2: ENHRY, SYGVKD. The CDR3 region is CAISGDSQETQYF. The CDR3 nucleotides read TGTGCCATCAGCGGAGACAGCCAAGAGACCCAGTACTTC.

This clone was found a few times. The V and J genes are TRBV7-2 and TRBJ2-2, with 9 nucleotides matching TRBD2. J gave up 1 base and V 0 bases, and 0 bases lay outside the gene matches. CDR3 length equals 16 residues. CDR1 SGHTA and CDR2 FQGNSA come from the germline V gene. CDR3: CASSLASGRNTGELFF. The CDR3, as DNA: TGTGCCAGCAGCTTAGCTAGCGGGAGGAACACCGGGGAGCTGTTTTTT. Based on the CDR3 plus reference TRBV7-2 and TRBJ2-2, the full variable domain is GAGVSQSPSNKVTEKGKDVELRCDPISGHTALYWYRQSLGQGLEFLIYFQGNSAPDKSGLPSDRFSAERTGGSVSTLTIQRTQQEDSAVYLCASSLASGRNTGELFFGEGSRLTVL.

This clone was picked up a small number of times. J is TRBJ2-2 and V is TRBV29-1, with 9 bases identical to TRBD2. J was trimmed by 6 bases and V by 5 bases; bases with no gene match: 7. The germline gives CDR1 SQVTM, CDR2 ANQGSEA. This CDR3 comprises 14 residues. The CDR3 DNA is TGCAGCGTTACCGGGACTAGCATCCCCGGGGAGCTGTTTTTT. The encoded protein is CSVTGTSIPGELFF.

V usage is TRBV21-1 and J usage is TRBJ2-6; the table assigns TRBD1, which was not confirmed against the DNA. TRBV21-1 is deemed a pseudogene. The length of the CDR3 is 22 residues. The CDR3 region is CASSKGNIGGTGPCSGANVLTF. As DNA, the CDR3 is TGTGCCAGCAGCAAAGGGAATATCGGGGGGACAGGACCCTGCTCTGGGGCCAACGTCCTGACTTTC.

This clone has just a few counts. The gene calls are TRBV19 and TRBJ2-5, with 13 nucleotides matching TRBD2. Germline V gives CDR1 LNHDA, CDR2 SQIVND (reference sequence). V dropped 5 bases and J dropped 4; count of bases not matched to a gene: 13. CDR3 length: 18 residues. The CDR3 region is CASSLGTSGTLQIETQYF. The CDR3 bases are TGTGCCAGTAGTCTCGGGACTAGCGGGACGTTGCAGATAGAGACCCAGTACTTC.

This chain links TRBV4-1 with TRBJ2-3, with TRBD1 matching over 7 bases. The germline V gene encodes CDR1 MGHRA and CDR2 YSYEKL. V lost 6 bases to trimming and J lost 4 bases; unmatched junction nucleotides: 4. The CDR3 runs to 13 residues. The CDR3 region is CASRETGADTQYF. CDR3 nucleotides: TGCGCCAGCAGAGAAACAGGGGCAGATACGCAGTATTTT.

This clone was picked up a small number of times. The chain recombines TRBV10-2 with TRBJ1-1; D might be TRBD1 (6 bases). Per germline, CDR1 WSHSY and CDR2 SAAADI. The CDR3 sequence is 14 residues long. V was cut by 5 bases and J by 7 bases, with 17 bases left in between. DNA of the CDR3: TGCGCCAGCAGTAAAACAGGGCTTGTTGGTGAAGCTTTCTTT. This translates into CASSKTGLVGEAFF.

The gene calls are TRBV2 and TRBJ2-3, with D possibly being TRBD2 (6 bases). The CDR3 totals 14 residues. The germline CDR1 and CDR2 sequences are SNHLY and FYNNEI. V lost 6 bases and J 6 bases, leaving 16 bases between the germline ends. The CDR3 region has the DNA TGTGCCAGCAGCCCCTACGGGAGCGGGGATACGCAGTATTTT. As protein: CASSPYGSGDTQYF.

The table lists this clone with a few counts. The chain joins TRBV29-1 to TRBJ2-3; TRBD1 agrees at 8 bases. Germline V lookup: CDR1 SQVTM, CDR2 ANQGSEA. This CDR3 contains 14 residues. Germline trimming cut 7 bases from V and 0 bases from J; bases unmatched to any gene: 6. CDR3 in amino acids: CSARDRTSTDTQYF. DNA of the CDR3: TGCAGCGCTAGGGACAGGACTAGCACAGATACGCAGTATTTT.

The chain links TRBV10-3 to TRBJ1-2; 8 bases are a match to TRBD1. The germline gives CDR1 ENHRY, CDR2 SYGVKD. V gave up 7 bases and J gave up 4 bases; unmatched junction bases: 8. The CDR3 length is 14 residues. CDR3 region: CAITKTGESYGYTF. CDR3 nucleotides: TGTGCCATCACCAAGACAGGGGAGAGCTATGGCTACACCTTC.

This clone occurred a few times. The CDR3 region is CASSLDRAYGYTF. In DNA form, the CDR3 reads TGTGCCAGCAGCCTAGACAGGGCCTATGGCTACACCTTC. The chain employs TRBV7-8 and TRBJ1-2, with 7 bases aligning to TRBD1. The CDR3 totals 13 residues. With V trimmed by 5 bases and J by 4 bases, 4 bases remained unmatched. In germline, CDR1 is SGHVS, CDR2 FQNEAQ.

CDR3 protein: CAISTGATNEKLFF. The CDR3 nucleotides are TGTGCCATCTCCACAGGTGCCACTAATGAAAAACTGTTTTTT. The V and J genes are TRBV19 and TRBJ1-4; tentative D call: TRBD1 (5 bases). V lost 10 bases to trimming and J lost 2 bases, with 14 bases between them. The CDR3 is made up of 14 amino acids. The germline V gene encodes CDR1 LNHDA and CDR2 SQIVND (reference sequence).

This rearrangement joins TRBV15 to TRBJ1-4; D call uncertain. Germline CDR1 and CDR2: LNHNV and YYDKDF (reference sequence). Trimming removed 0 bases at V and 7 bases at J, with 12 bases between. The CDR3 totals 15 residues. In DNA, the CDR3 is TGTGCCACCAGCAGAGATCGGGGTATGGGTGAAAAACTGTTTTTT. Translation gives CATSRDRGMGEKLFF.

The V call is TRBV7-2, the J call TRBJ2-2; D remains ambiguous. V lost 5 bases, J lost 3 bases, and 4 bases lay in between. This CDR3 has 12 amino acids. Germline CDR1 SGHTA, CDR2 FQGNSA. For the CDR3, the DNA is TGTGCCAGCAGCCCTCACACCGGGGAGCTGTTTTTT. Translating gives CASSPHTGELFF.

This clone was seen more than once but under ten times. The genes are TRBV5-1 and TRBJ1-1; D is unresolved. This CDR3 is 12 amino acids long. V was pared by 2 bases and J by 4 bases, with 6 bases between. From germline, CDR1 is SGHRS and CDR2 YFSETQ. The CDR3 here is CASSFTGTEAFF. The CDR3 DNA follows: TGCGCCAGCAGCTTTACGGGCACTGAAGCTTTCTTT.

A few counts support this clone. The chain employs TRBV27 and TRBJ2-3, with D possibly being TRBD1 (6 bases). V lost 4 bases and J 2 bases, leaving 10 bases between the germline ends. The CDR3 has 14 amino acids. Germline V CDR1 and CDR2: MNHEY, SMNVEV (reference sequence). CDR3 sequence reads: CASSWQGFTDTQYF. For the CDR3, the DNA is TGTGCCAGCAGTTGGCAGGGGTTCACAGATACGCAGTATTTT.

The chain couples TRBV30 to TRBJ2-4, with a weak D call TRBD1 (5 bases). Per the germline V gene, CDR1 is GTSNPN and CDR2 is SVGIG (reference sequence). The V gene lost 1 base and the J gene lost 3 bases, with 7 bases spanning the gap. This CDR3 contains 13 residues. The CDR3 spells CAWSAGFKNIQYF. The CDR3 DNA sequence: TGTGCCTGGAGTGCAGGGTTCAAAAACATTCAGTACTTC. Looking up the rest from reference TRBV30 and TRBJ2-4 gives the full variable domain: SQTIHQWPATLVQPVGSPLSLECTVEGTSNPNLYWYRQAAGRGLQLLFYSVGIGQISSEVPQNLSASRPQDRQFILSSKKLLLSDSGFYLCAWSAGFKNIQYFGAGTRLSVL.

This clone was seen more than once but under ten times. J is TRBJ1-1 and V is TRBV7-3; 7 positions agree with TRBD1. The germline gives CDR1 SGHTA, CDR2 FQGTGA. J lost 0 bases, V lost 5 bases, and 12 bases had no gene match. This CDR3 comprises 17 residues. For the CDR3, the DNA is TGTGCCAGCAGCACCCGGACAGGAAGATCAATGAACACTGAAGCTTTCTTT. This sequence encodes CASSTRTGRSMNTEAFF.

The rearrangement uses TRBV27 and TRBJ2-3; 11 bases align to TRBD2. This CDR3 region has 14 residues. V was pared by 10 bases and J by 0 bases, with 3 bases of the junction left unmatched. Per germline, CDR1 MNHEY and CDR2 SMNVEV (reference sequence). The CDR3 region has the DNA TGTGCCACCCGGACTAGCGGGAGCACAGATACGCAGTATTTT. This translates into CATRTSGSTDTQYF.

The rearrangement joins TRBV7-7 to TRBJ2-1, with TRBD2 matching over 9 bases. The V gene end was trimmed by 1 base and the J gene end by 7 bases; junction bases not matched to a gene: 5. Germline lookup yields CDR1 SSHAT and CDR2 FNYEAQ (reference sequence). The CDR3 length is 15 residues. CDR3 residues: CASSLDLAGLNEQFF. The DNA of the CDR3 is TGTGCCAGCAGCTTAGACCTAGCGGGATTAAATGAGCAGTTCTTC.